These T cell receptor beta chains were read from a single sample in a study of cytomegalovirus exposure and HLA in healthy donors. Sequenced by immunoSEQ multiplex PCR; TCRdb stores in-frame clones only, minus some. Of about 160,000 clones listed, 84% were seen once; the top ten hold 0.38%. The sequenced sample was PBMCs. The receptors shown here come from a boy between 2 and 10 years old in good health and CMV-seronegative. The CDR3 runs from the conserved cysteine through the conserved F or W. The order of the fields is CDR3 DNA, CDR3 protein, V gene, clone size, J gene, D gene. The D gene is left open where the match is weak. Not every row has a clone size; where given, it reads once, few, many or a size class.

CDR3 DNA: TGCGCCAGCAGCTTGGACAGGGGGACCTACGAGCAGTACTTC
CDR3 protein: CASSLDRGTYEQYF
V gene: TRBV5-1
clone size: NA
J gene: TRBJ2-7
D gene: TRBD1

CDR3 DNA: TGTGCCAGCAGCCCACTCAGCGGACAGGGCCTCTACGAGCAGTACTTC
CDR3 protein: CASSPLSGQGLYEQYF
V gene: TRBV27
clone size: NA
J gene: TRBJ2-7
D gene: TRBD1

CDR3 DNA: TGCGCCAGCAGCCCTCCCATTAGCGGACCCGGGGAGCTGTTTTTT
CDR3 protein: CASSPPISGPGELFF
V gene: TRBV4-1
clone size: once
J gene: TRBJ2-2
D gene: NA

CDR3 DNA: TGTGCCAGCAGTGACACACCTACAGGGGTTTGGTCTGAAGCTTTCTTT
CDR3 protein: CASSDTPTGVWSEAFF
V gene: TRBV2
clone size: NA
J gene: TRBJ1-1
D gene: TRBD1

CDR3 DNA: TGTGCCAGCAGCTTAGTCCCAGGGAGGGAAGCTTTCTTT
CDR3 protein: CASSLVPGREAFF
V gene: TRBV7-2
clone size: few
J gene: TRBJ1-1
D gene: NA

CDR3 DNA: TGTGCCTGGAGTGTATACTCGGAGCAGTACTTC
CDR3 protein: CAWSVYSEQYF
V gene: TRBV30
clone size: NA
J gene: TRBJ2-7
D gene: NA

CDR3 DNA: TGCAGTGCTAGGAGGAACACTGAAGCTTTCTTT
CDR3 protein: CSARRNTEAFF
V gene: TRBV20-1
clone size: NA
J gene: TRBJ1-1
D gene: NA

CDR3 DNA: TGTGCCAGCAGCTTGATAGGGGGCGCTGATGAAAAACTGTTTTTT
CDR3 protein: CASSLIGGADEKLFF
V gene: TRBV7-6
clone size: NA
J gene: TRBJ1-4
D gene: TRBD1

CDR3 DNA: TGTGCCAGCAGCCAGTGGACTAGCGGGAGAGCTGAGCAGTTCTTC
CDR3 protein: CASSQWTSGRAEQFF
V gene: TRBV4-2
clone size: NA
J gene: TRBJ2-1
D gene: TRBD2

CDR3 DNA: TGTGCCAGTAGTATAGACTTCAGGGTCCTCGGGGCCAACGTCCTGACTTTC
CDR3 protein: CASSIDFRVLGANVLTF
V gene: TRBV19
clone size: NA
J gene: TRBJ2-6
D gene: NA

CDR3 DNA: TGTGCCAGCAGCCAGGGACAGGTGGACGGAAACACCATATATTTT
CDR3 protein: CASSQGQVDGNTIYF
V gene: TRBV7-9
clone size: NA
J gene: TRBJ1-3
D gene: TRBD1

CDR3 DNA: TGTGCCACCATTTGGGGGGTAAAACTGTTTTTT
CDR3 protein: CATIWGVKLFF
V gene: TRBV6-1
clone size: NA
J gene: TRBJ1-4
D gene: NA

CDR3 DNA: TGTGCCAGTAGTGGGGTGGGCGGGGCTATCGGGGAGCTGTTTTTT
CDR3 protein: CASSGVGGAIGELFF
V gene: TRBV19
clone size: NA
J gene: TRBJ2-2
D gene: NA

CDR3 DNA: TGCGCCAGCAGCTTGGCCGAAACGGTGCAAGAGACCCAGTACTTC
CDR3 protein: CASSLAETVQETQYF
V gene: TRBV5-1
clone size: NA
J gene: TRBJ2-5
D gene: NA

CDR3 DNA: TGCGCCAGCAGCTTGGAGGCTAGCGGGGGTGAGGAGACCCAGTACTTC
CDR3 protein: CASSLEASGGEETQYF
V gene: TRBV5-1
clone size: NA
J gene: TRBJ2-5
D gene: TRBD2

CDR3 DNA: TGTGCCTGGAGTGGGGACAGGTCTTGGGCCAAAAACATTCAGTACTTC
CDR3 protein: CAWSGDRSWAKNIQYF
V gene: TRBV30
clone size: once
J gene: TRBJ2-4
D gene: TRBD1

CDR3 DNA: TGCGCCAGCAGCTTGGAACCGGACAGGGCTAGCAATCAGCCCCAGCATTTT
CDR3 protein: CASSLEPDRASNQPQHF
V gene: TRBV5-1
clone size: NA
J gene: TRBJ1-5
D gene: TRBD1

CDR3 DNA: TGTGCCAGTAGTATGGGGCATATGAACACTGAAGCTTTCTTT
CDR3 protein: CASSMGHMNTEAFF
V gene: TRBV19
clone size: NA
J gene: TRBJ1-1
D gene: NA

CDR3 DNA: TGTGCCAGTAGTGTGGGACAGGGAGTCAATCAGCCCCAGCATTTT
CDR3 protein: CASSVGQGVNQPQHF
V gene: TRBV19
clone size: NA
J gene: TRBJ1-5
D gene: TRBD1

CDR3 DNA: TGCGCCAGCAGCCGGCAGGAAGCAGTGACCTACAATGAGCAGTTCTTC
CDR3 protein: CASSRQEAVTYNEQFF
V gene: TRBV4-1
clone size: NA
J gene: TRBJ2-1
D gene: NA

CDR3 DNA: TGCAGCGCGAGGGACAGCCAAACGAATACCGGGGAGCTGTTTTTT
CDR3 protein: CSARDSQTNTGELFF
V gene: TRBV29-1
clone size: NA
J gene: TRBJ2-2
D gene: TRBD1

CDR3 DNA: TGTGCCAGCAGCCAAGATCCGGGATTAGCGGGAGCTTCCTCAATCTACGAGCAGTACTTC
CDR3 protein: CASSQDPGLAGASSIYEQYF
V gene: TRBV4-2
clone size: NA
J gene: TRBJ2-7
D gene: TRBD2

CDR3 DNA: TGTGCCAGTAGTGCGGGACTAGCTACAGATACGCAGTATTTT
CDR3 protein: CASSAGLATDTQYF
V gene: TRBV19
clone size: NA
J gene: TRBJ2-3
D gene: TRBD2

CDR3 DNA: TGTGCCACTAACCTCCTGGAGAGTGTTGAGACCCAGTACTTC
CDR3 protein: CATNLLESVETQYF
V gene: TRBV6-6
clone size: once
J gene: TRBJ2-5
D gene: NA

CDR3 DNA: TGCGCCAGCAGCTTTAACTCCGGGGAGCTGTTTTTT
CDR3 protein: CASSFNSGELFF
V gene: TRBV5-1
clone size: few
J gene: TRBJ2-2
D gene: NA

CDR3 DNA: TGTGCCAGCAGCGCCAGCCAAGAGACCCAGTACTTC
CDR3 protein: CASSASQETQYF
V gene: TRBV9
clone size: NA
J gene: TRBJ2-5
D gene: NA

CDR3 DNA: TGTGCCAGCAGGCACTCCGGGACAGGGAACTACGAGCAGTACTTC
CDR3 protein: CASRHSGTGNYEQYF
V gene: TRBV27
clone size: NA
J gene: TRBJ2-7
D gene: TRBD1

CDR3 DNA: TGTGCCAGCAGCGCCGCCGGGACAGCTTACAATGAGCAGTTCTTC
CDR3 protein: CASSAAGTAYNEQFF
V gene: TRBV7-8
clone size: once
J gene: TRBJ2-1
D gene: TRBD1

CDR3 DNA: TGTGCCAGAGGGGCGGGAGGACCCTACGAGCAGTACTTC
CDR3 protein: CARGAGGPYEQYF
V gene: TRBV27
clone size: once
J gene: TRBJ2-7
D gene: TRBD2

CDR3 DNA: TGCAGCGTTGAACTGCGGGACGGCTACGAGCAGTACTTC
CDR3 protein: CSVELRDGYEQYF
V gene: TRBV29-1
clone size: NA
J gene: TRBJ2-7
D gene: NA

CDR3 DNA: TGTGCCAGCAGTATCGGGAGGTCCTACGAGCAGTACTTC
CDR3 protein: CASSIGRSYEQYF
V gene: TRBV6-5
clone size: NA
J gene: TRBJ2-7
D gene: TRBD2

CDR3 DNA: TGTGCCAGCAGCTCAAAGACAGCACTTCCTGAAGCTTTCTTT
CDR3 protein: CASSSKTALPEAFF
V gene: TRBV7-2
clone size: NA
J gene: TRBJ1-1
D gene: NA

CDR3 DNA: TGTGCCAGCAGCCTCAGTGACAGGGTAGTGGAGACCCAGTACTTC
CDR3 protein: CASSLSDRVVETQYF
V gene: TRBV7-7
clone size: NA
J gene: TRBJ2-5
D gene: TRBD1

CDR3 DNA: TGTGCCAGCAGTTACAGGGGCGAGACAGATACGCAGTATTTT
CDR3 protein: CASSYRGETDTQYF
V gene: TRBV6-6
clone size: NA
J gene: TRBJ2-3
D gene: NA

CDR3 DNA: TGCGCCAGCAGCTTAGGCCCGACAGGGAAAGCTTTCTTT
CDR3 protein: CASSLGPTGKAFF
V gene: TRBV5-1
clone size: NA
J gene: TRBJ1-1
D gene: TRBD1

CDR3 DNA: TGTGCAAGTCGCATAGGGACAGACTATTATGGAAACACCATATATTTT
CDR3 protein: CASRIGTDYYGNTIYF
V gene: TRBV12-2
clone size: NA
J gene: TRBJ1-3
D gene: NA

CDR3 DNA: TGTGCCAGTAGGGGAGGGACCTACGAGCAGTACTTC
CDR3 protein: CASRGGTYEQYF
V gene: TRBV19
clone size: NA
J gene: TRBJ2-7
D gene: TRBD2

CDR3 DNA: TGTGCCAGCAGCCCCGGACTCGTCGGGGAGCTGTTTTTT
CDR3 protein: CASSPGLVGELFF
V gene: TRBV11-1
clone size: NA
J gene: TRBJ2-2
D gene: NA

CDR3 DNA: TGTGCCAGTAGTAATTCAGGGGGCTTACACACGGAAGCTTTCTTT
CDR3 protein: CASSNSGGLHTEAFF
V gene: TRBV19
clone size: NA
J gene: TRBJ1-1
D gene: TRBD1

CDR3 DNA: TGTGCCAGCAGTCCCCCGTTCGAGTCTAGCGGGAGCTCCTACGAGCAGTACTTC
CDR3 protein: CASSPPFESSGSSYEQYF
V gene: TRBV2
clone size: once
J gene: TRBJ2-7
D gene: TRBD2

CDR3 DNA: TGCAGCGTTGTTGTGTTAACTGAAGCTTTCTTT
CDR3 protein: CSVVVLTEAFF
V gene: TRBV29-1
clone size: few
J gene: TRBJ1-1
D gene: NA

CDR3 DNA: TGTGCCAGCAGCACTTGGACAGGACCAAGCGGGAGCAAGTCCTACAATGAGCAGTTCTTC
CDR3 protein: CASSTWTGPSGSKSYNEQFF
V gene: TRBV21-1
clone size: NA
J gene: TRBJ2-1
D gene: NA

CDR3 DNA: TGTGCCACCACTGAGGGACTAGCGGGGTCCTACGAGCAGTACTTC
CDR3 protein: CATTEGLAGSYEQYF
V gene: TRBV15
clone size: NA
J gene: TRBJ2-7
D gene: TRBD2

CDR3 DNA: TGTGCCAGTAGTATAGGAGGCAGGGGCCACGAGCAGTACTTC
CDR3 protein: CASSIGGRGHEQYF
V gene: TRBV19
clone size: NA
J gene: TRBJ2-7
D gene: NA

CDR3 DNA: TGTGCCAGTAGTATCGGACAGGTTCAATCCTACGAGCAGTACTTC
CDR3 protein: CASSIGQVQSYEQYF
V gene: TRBV19
clone size: NA
J gene: TRBJ2-7
D gene: TRBD1